These T cell receptor beta chains were read from a single sample in a study of T cell responses to AZD1222 COVID-19 vaccine. The data were produced by immunoSEQ multiplex PCR, yet TCRdb's version contains in-frame clones alone and is incomplete. Among roughly 120,000 clones listed, around 90% were seen once. Sequences were derived from peripheral blood, sampled on day 0 of AZD1222 vaccination. Receptor source: an adult in good health. The CDR3 runs from the conserved cysteine through the conserved F or W. The D gene is left open where the match is weak.

d_call v_call cdr3_aa
TRBD1 TRBV3-1/TRBV3-2 CASRLTGAGGYTF
TRBD1 TRBV6-5 CASSRTGNTGELFF
. TRBV29-1 CSVGRNTEAFF
. TRBV5-1 CASRDKTYNEQFF
. TRBV9 CASSVEVQYNEQFF
TRBD1 TRBV29-1 CSVGQGVDYGYTF
. TRBV6-1 CASSEVAGKYNSPLHF
. TRBV28 CASSLSTPRHTEAFF
. TRBV7-2 CASSQRRTSMNTEAFF
. TRBV5-4 CASSSPGVSGNTIYF
TRBD1 TRBV5-1 CASSLALTSGGETQYF
. TRBV7-3 CASSLRGSGTQYF
. TRBV2 CASSELASTGELFF
. TRBV3-1/TRBV3-2 CASSSRQVENTEAFF
. TRBV29-1 CSVVANYGYTF
. TRBV3-1/TRBV3-2 CASSRSRADTQYF
. TRBV19 CASRYGVTDEKLFF
TRBD1 TRBV29-1 CSALSRGQPNTEAFF
. TRBV4-1 CASSQDYAENYEQYF
. TRBV6-5 CASRPPGRYEQYF
. TRBV7-9 CASSFSAAKAGYTF
. TRBV12-3/TRBV12-4 CASSLGSQETQYF
. TRBV23-1 CASSQLGEDAEYEQYF
TRBD2 TRBV7-2 CASRPGSGSVYEQYF
TRBD1 TRBV5-5 CASSPVGQGMVQPQHF
. TRBV7-9 CASSLVGGDEKLFF
. TRBV28 CASIGGHISNEQFF
. TRBV5-1 CASRDLKQGAGYTF
TRBD1 TRBV15 CATSRGQGVGYEQYF
. TRBV20-1 CTAKTNEKLFF
TRBD2 TRBV7-9 CASSRSSSGRANNEQFF
. TRBV7-9 CASRDPTGVNYGYTF
TRBD2 TRBV27 CASSPRRGLAGVNEQFF
. TRBV30 CAWLDSISGNTIYF
. TRBV6-6 CASSYSGRTYEQYF
. TRBV6-6 CASSYDGQLYEQYF
. TRBV3-1/TRBV3-2 CASSLDSRLYNEQFF
TRBD2 TRBV9 CASSVVGGSADTQYF
. TRBV29-1 CSVDASVPNEQFF
TRBD2 TRBV5-1 CASSSSSGRGDTQYF
. TRBV6-5 CASTGTEQYF
TRBD1 TRBV7-3 CASSLTNPGQGKSGYTF
TRBD1 TRBV7-8 CASSYTGGSGNTIYF
. TRBV28 CASSSPFFPTDNEQFF
. TRBV6-1 CASSETGLLYGYTF
. TRBV6-6 CASSTGLNEQFF
TRBD1 TRBV20-1 CSASRQGVHSGNTIYF